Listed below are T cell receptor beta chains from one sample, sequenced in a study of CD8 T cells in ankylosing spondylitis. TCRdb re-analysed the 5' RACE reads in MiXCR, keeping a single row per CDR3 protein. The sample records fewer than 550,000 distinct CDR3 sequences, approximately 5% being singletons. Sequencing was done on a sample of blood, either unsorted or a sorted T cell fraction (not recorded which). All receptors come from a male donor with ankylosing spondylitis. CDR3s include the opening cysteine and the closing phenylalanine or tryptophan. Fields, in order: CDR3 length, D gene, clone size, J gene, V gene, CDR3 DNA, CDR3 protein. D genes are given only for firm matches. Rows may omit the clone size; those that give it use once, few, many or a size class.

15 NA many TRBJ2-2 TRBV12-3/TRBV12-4 TGTGCCAGCAGTTTAGATCCCCTAGTCGGCGGGGAGCTGTTTTTT CASSLDPLVGGELFF
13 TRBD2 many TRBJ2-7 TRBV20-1 TGCAGTGCTAGCCCTAGCGGGAGGTTCGAGCAGTACTTC CSASPSGRFEQYF
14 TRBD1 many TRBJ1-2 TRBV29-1 TGCAGCGTTCTCAAGGGGGCTGGAGGCTATGGCTACACCTTC CSVLKGAGGYGYTF
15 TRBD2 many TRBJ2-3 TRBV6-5 TGTGCCAGCAGTTTTACGGGGGGAAACACAGATACGCAGTATTTT CASSFTGGNTDTQYF
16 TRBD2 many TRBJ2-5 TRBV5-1 TGCGCCAGCAGCTTGGGAAGCGGGAGGCTTCAAGAGACCCAGTACTTC CASSLGSGRLQETQYF
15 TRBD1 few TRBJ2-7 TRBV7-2 TGTGCCAGCAGCTTCGAGCCGGGACAGGCCTACGAGCAGTACTTC CASSFEPGQAYEQYF
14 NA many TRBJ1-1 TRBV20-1 TGCAGTGCTAGAGATTATCGCAGGCGGACTGAAGCTTTCTTT CSARDYRRRTEAFF
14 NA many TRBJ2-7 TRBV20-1 TGCAGTGCTAGATCCCAGTCAGGCTCCTACGAGCAGTACTTC CSARSQSGSYEQYF
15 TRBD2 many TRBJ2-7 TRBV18 TGTGCCAGCTCACCAACCGGGAGGGGGACCTACGAGCAGTACTTC CASSPTGRGTYEQYF
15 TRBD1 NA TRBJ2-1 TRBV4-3 TGCGCCAGCAGCCCCGGACAGGGAAGAAGGGATGAGCAGTTCTTC CASSPGQGRRDEQFF
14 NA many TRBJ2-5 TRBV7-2 TGTGCCAGCAGCCTACTCTTAGCGGAAGAGACCCAGTACTTC CASSLLLAEETQYF
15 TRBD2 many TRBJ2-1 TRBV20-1 TGCAGCGGTACCGCGGGGGTAGCGGTATACAATGAGCAGTTCTTC CSGTAGVAVYNEQFF
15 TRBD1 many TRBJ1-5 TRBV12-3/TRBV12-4 TGTGCCAGCAACCAATTCGGGACAGTGGGTCAGCCCCAGCATTTT CASNQFGTVGQPQHF
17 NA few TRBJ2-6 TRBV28 TGTGCCAGCAGTCCCGGTGACAGGTTCTCTGGGGCCAACGTCCTGACTTTC CASSPGDRFSGANVLTF
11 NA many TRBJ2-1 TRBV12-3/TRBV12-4 TGTGCCAGCAGTCCCGTAAATGAGCAGTTCTTC CASSPVNEQFF
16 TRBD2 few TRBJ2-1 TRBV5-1 TGCGCCAGCAGCTGGGGCCGGGAGGGAGTATCAAATGAGCAGTTCTTC CASSWGREGVSNEQFF
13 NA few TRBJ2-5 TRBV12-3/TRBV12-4 TGTGCCAGCAGTTTCGGGGGCGTGCAGACCCAGTACTTC CASSFGGVQTQYF
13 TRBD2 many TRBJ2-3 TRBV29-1 TGCAGCGTTAAGCGGGGGAGCACAGATACGCAGTATTTT CSVKRGSTDTQYF
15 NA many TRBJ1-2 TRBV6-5 TGTGCCAGCAGTTACGATGGGGGACCCCCTTATGGCTACACCTTC CASSYDGGPPYGYTF
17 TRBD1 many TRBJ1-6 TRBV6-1 TGTGCCAGCAGTCGTGATAGCAACGGACAGGATCGGTCACCCCTCCACTTT CASSRDSNGQDRSPLHF
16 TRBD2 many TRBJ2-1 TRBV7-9 TGTGCCAGCAGCCCACAGACTAGCGGTACCTACAATGAGCAGTTCTTC CASSPQTSGTYNEQFF
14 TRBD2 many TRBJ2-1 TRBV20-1 TGCAGTGCTAGGACTAGCGCCGACTTCAATGAGCAGTTCTTC CSARTSADFNEQFF
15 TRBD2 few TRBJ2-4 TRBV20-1 TGCAGTGCTCCCGCCCCGGGGGGGCCGGGAAACATTCAGTACTTC CSAPAPGGPGNIQYF
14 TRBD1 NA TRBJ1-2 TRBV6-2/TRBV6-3 TGTGCCAGCAGTTCCAGACAGGGGAATCATGGCTACACCTTC CASSSRQGNHGYTF
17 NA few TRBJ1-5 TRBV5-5 TGTGCCAGCAGCTCAGGGACGGGATTCACCTTCAATCAGCCCCAGCATTTT CASSSGTGFTFNQPQHF
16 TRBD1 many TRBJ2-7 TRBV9 TGTGCCAGCAGCGTAGAGCCCGGGACAGGGCTGTACGAGCAGTACTTC CASSVEPGTGLYEQYF
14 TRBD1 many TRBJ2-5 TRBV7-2 TGTGCCAGCAGCCTCCCGACAGGGCAAGAGACCCAGTACTTC CASSLPTGQETQYF
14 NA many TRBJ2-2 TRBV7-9 TGTGCCAGCAGCTACAGGACGAACACCGGGGAGCTGTTTTTT CASSYRTNTGELFF
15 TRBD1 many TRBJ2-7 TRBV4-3 TGCGCCAGCAGCCACGGGACAGGGGGTGCCTACGAGCAGTACTTC CASSHGTGGAYEQYF
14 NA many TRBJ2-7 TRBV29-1 TGCAGCGTGAGGGAGGCCTTCAGCTCCTACGAGCAGTACTTC CSVREAFSSYEQYF
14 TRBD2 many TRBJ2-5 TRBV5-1 TGCGCCAGCAGCTTACTAGCGGATCAAGAGACCCAGTACTTC CASSLLADQETQYF
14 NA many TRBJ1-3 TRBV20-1 TGCAGTGCTCCAAGATCAGGACAGAGAAACACCATATATTTT CSAPRSGQRNTIYF
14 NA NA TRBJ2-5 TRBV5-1 TGCGCCAGCAGCCCACCGGCGTCCCAAGAGACCCAGTACTTC CASSPPASQETQYF
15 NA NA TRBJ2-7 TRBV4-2 TGTGCCAGCAGCCAAGTGGGGGGCTCCGACTACGAGCAGTACTTC CASSQVGGSDYEQYF
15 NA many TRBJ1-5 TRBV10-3 TGTGCCATCAGTGACGGGGCCTATAGCAATCAGCCCCAGCATTTT CAISDGAYSNQPQHF
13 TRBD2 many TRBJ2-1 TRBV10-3 TGTGCCCAACGTCAGGCTAGCGGGAGTGAGCAGTTCTTC CAQRQASGSEQFF
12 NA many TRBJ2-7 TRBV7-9 TGTGCCAGCAGCACACCCCGGTACGAGCAGTACTTC CASSTPRYEQYF
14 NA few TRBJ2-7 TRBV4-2 TGTGCCAGCAGCCGCCGAAGCGGCCCTCTGGAGCAGTACTTC CASSRRSGPLEQYF
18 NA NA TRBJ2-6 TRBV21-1 TGTGCCAGCAGCAAGGGTCAGGAGGACCATGGGGGGGCCAACGTCCTGACTTTC CASSKGQEDHGGANVLTF
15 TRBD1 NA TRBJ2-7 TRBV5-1 TGCGCCAGCAGCTTGGCCGAGACAGGGCCCTACGAGCAGTACTTC CASSLAETGPYEQYF